Each of the 5 T cell receptor beta chains below was sequenced from the same sample in a study of CD8+CD57+ T cells in acquired aplastic anemia. TCR beta VDJ and CDR3 profiling used genomic DNA as template. MiXCR, applied by TCRdb to the reads, yields one record per CDR3 protein. The repertoire holds some 180,000 distinct CDR3 sequences, with nearly 65% as singletons. For sequencing, patients were chosen who had shown expansion of CD8+CD57+ cells by flow cytometry. The sample comprised sorted CD4+, CD8+, or CD8+CD57+ T cells (not recorded which) from PBMCs. These receptors originate from a human donor with aplastic anemia.

This clonotype showed up many times. This chain joins TRBV12-3 or TRBV12-4 and TRBJ2-5; 9 positions match TRBD2. J gave up 5 bases and V 1 base, and 5 bases lay outside the gene matches. This CDR3 contains 15 residues. The CDR3 sequence is CASSLGGGAWETQYF. The CDR3 coding sequence is TGTGCCAGCAGTTTAGGCGGGGGGGCTTGGGAGACCCAGTACTTC.

V and J are TRBV5-1 and TRBJ2-3, with D hard to call. V lost 2 bases and J lost 2, with 15 bases in between. CDR1 is SGHRS and CDR2 is YFSETQ in the germline V gene. There are 16 residues in the CDR3. The CDR3 sequence is CASSLDRTSSTDTQYF. CDR3 DNA sequence: TGCGCCAGCAGCTTAGACCGGACCTCGTCCACAGATACGCAGTATTTT.

Concerning this clonotype itself: One junction end does not reproduce the germline sequence, and a read error may be involved. The chain is built from TRBV10-3 and TRBJ1-2; the D is unclear. The CDR3 is made up of 12 amino acids. Germline V gene lookup returns CDR1 ENHRY and CDR2 SYGVKD. The CDR3 nucleotides read TGTACCATCAGTGAAGTGGACTATGGCTACACCTTC. Its protein product is CTISEVDYGYTF.

This clonotype was counted at least ten times. This chain links TRBV2 with TRBJ2-1; TRBD1 might be the D (5 bases). This CDR3 has 15 amino acids. CDR1 and CDR2 from the germline V gene are SNHLY and FYNNEI. The V and J ends lost 3 bases and 5 bases respectively, with 14 bases between them. This CDR3 is CASSDDSTLHNEQFF. The CDR3 nucleotides read TGTGCCAGCAGTGATGACAGTACCCTACACAATGAGCAGTTCTTC.

V is TRBV7-9 and J is TRBJ1-2, with 9 bases lining up with TRBD1. Germline trimming cut 6 bases from V and 10 bases from J; bases unmatched to any gene: 9. This CDR3 region has 13 residues. Germline CDR1 and CDR2: SEHNR and FQNEAQ (reference sequence). As DNA, the CDR3 is TGTGCCAGCAGGCGCGGGACAGGGAGTGACTACACCTTC. Encoded protein: CASRRGTGSDYTF.